The rows below give T cell receptor beta chains drawn from one sample of a study of OX40 agonist ivuxolimab in advanced cancers. Sequencing was performed with immunoSEQ multiplex PCR; in TCRdb, only in-frame clones are kept and a portion is missing. This sample has approximately 13,000 clones, with more than 75% found just once. The sequences come from CD4+ or CD8+ T cells sorted from blood, collected in a trial of the OX40 agonist ivuxolimab. Receptors originate from an adult with an advanced solid tumor such as melanoma, head and neck, liver or kidney cancer. Both conserved end residues are part of each CDR3. The order of the fields is D gene, CDR3 length, V gene, clone size, J gene, CDR3 DNA, CDR3 protein. The D gene is left open where the match is weak. A row's size may be missing; if present it is once, few, many or a size class.

D: -; length: 11; V: TRBV19; size: -; J: TRBJ2-1; DNA: TGTGCCAGTAGGGGGGGCATTGAGCAGTTCTTC; CDR3: CASRGGIEQFF
D: -; length: 14; V: TRBV6-4; size: once; J: TRBJ2-3; DNA: TGTGCCAGCAGTGAAGGAGTAGGTGGAGATACGCAGTATTTT; CDR3: CASSEGVGGDTQYF
D: -; length: 14; V: TRBV21-1; size: -; J: TRBJ1-1; DNA: TGTGCCAGCAGCGGAGATGCAGGGGGCGCCCCGGCTTTCTTT; CDR3: CASSGDAGGAPAFF
D: -; length: 13; V: TRBV7-2; size: few; J: TRBJ2-1; DNA: TGTGCCAGCAGCTTATGGGCTGGCGATGAGCAGTTCTTC; CDR3: CASSLWAGDEQFF
D: -; length: 14; V: TRBV4-1; size: -; J: TRBJ1-1; DNA: TGCGCCAGCAGCCAAGTGGCCGTGAACACTGAAGCTTTCTTT; CDR3: CASSQVAVNTEAFF
D: -; length: 13; V: TRBV30; size: -; J: TRBJ1-2; DNA: TGTGCCTGGAGTGTAGGGATGTATGGCGGCTACACCTTC; CDR3: CAWSVGMYGGYTF
D: TRBD2; length: 14; V: TRBV5-1; size: -; J: TRBJ2-1; DNA: TGCGCCAGCAGTTCTAGCGGGGGATACAATGAGCAGTTCTTC; CDR3: CASSSSGGYNEQFF
D: TRBD1; length: 15; V: TRBV9; size: -; J: TRBJ2-7; DNA: TGTGCCAGCAGCCCGGGACAGGGGGGGGCCTACGAGCAGTACTTC; CDR3: CASSPGQGGAYEQYF
D: TRBD1; length: 15; V: TRBV9; size: once; J: TRBJ2-2; DNA: TGTGCCAGCAGCGCACGGACAGGGGTGCTCGGGGAGCTGTTTTTT; CDR3: CASSARTGVLGELFF
D: TRBD1; length: 16; V: TRBV6-1; size: few; J: TRBJ1-4; DNA: TGTGCCAGCAGTGAGCTGACAGGGGAACCTAATGAAAAACTGTTTTTT; CDR3: CASSELTGEPNEKLFF
D: TRBD2; length: 16; V: TRBV9; size: -; J: TRBJ2-7; DNA: TGTGCCAGCAGCCCAAGTGGTAGCGGGAGCTTCCACGAGCAGTACTTC; CDR3: CASSPSGSGSFHEQYF
D: TRBD2; length: 19; V: TRBV7-9; size: -; J: TRBJ2-7; DNA: TGTGCCAGCAGCTCCTACAGTACGGTGGGACTAGCGGAGCGATACGAGCAGTACTTC; CDR3: CASSSYSTVGLAERYEQYF
D: -; length: 16; V: TRBV11-3; size: -; J: TRBJ2-7; DNA: TGTGCCAGCAGCCCGCCTCGGGGGAGGCGGGCCTACGAGCAGTACTTC; CDR3: CASSPPRGRRAYEQYF
D: -; length: 15; V: TRBV4-3; size: -; J: TRBJ2-1; DNA: TGCGCCAGCAGCCCAGAGGGGACAACTTACAATGAGCAGTTCTTC; CDR3: CASSPEGTTYNEQFF
D: -; length: 14; V: TRBV10-3; size: -; J: TRBJ2-7; DNA: TGTGCCATCAGTGAGTCGGAAGAGGAAGACGAGCAGTACTTC; CDR3: CAISESEEEDEQYF
D: -; length: 13; V: TRBV7-9; size: -; J: TRBJ2-7; DNA: TGTGCCAGCAGCTTAGGTCCCTCCTACGAGCAGTACTTC; CDR3: CASSLGPSYEQYF
D: -; length: 16; V: TRBV9; size: -; J: TRBJ2-6; DNA: TGTGCCAGCAGCGTAGGGGGGAATTCTGGGGCCAACGTCCTGACTTTC; CDR3: CASSVGGNSGANVLTF
D: -; length: 14; V: TRBV2; size: -; J: TRBJ2-4; DNA: TGTGCCAGCAGGAGCACAGGGGCCAAAAACATTCAGTACTTC; CDR3: CASRSTGAKNIQYF
D: TRBD2; length: 15; V: TRBV7-9; size: -; J: TRBJ2-3; DNA: TGTGCCAGCAGCCCGAGCGGGAGGAGCACAGATACGCAGTATTTT; CDR3: CASSPSGRSTDTQYF
D: -; length: 15; V: TRBV6-5; size: -; J: TRBJ2-3; DNA: TGTGCCAGCAGTTACGGACAGCCGATTACAGATACGCAGTATTTT; CDR3: CASSYGQPITDTQYF
D: -; length: 16; V: TRBV4-3; size: -; J: TRBJ1-6; DNA: TGCGCCAGCAGCCAAGATAGAGGTGAACCTAATTCACCCCTCCACTTT; CDR3: CASSQDRGEPNSPLHF
D: -; length: 15; V: TRBV4-1; size: -; J: TRBJ1-4; DNA: TGCGCCAGCAGCCAAGACGGTCAGAGGAATGAAAAACTGTTTTTT; CDR3: CASSQDGQRNEKLFF
D: -; length: 13; V: TRBV11-2; size: -; J: TRBJ2-1; DNA: TGTGCCAGCAGCGTGACCGGGGACAATGAGCAGTTCTTC; CDR3: CASSVTGDNEQFF
D: -; length: 15; V: TRBV7-6; size: -; J: TRBJ2-1; DNA: TGTGCCAGCAGCAAGACTGGAGTTAACTACAATGAGCAGTTCTTC; CDR3: CASSKTGVNYNEQFF
D: -; length: 11; V: TRBV12-2; size: -; J: TRBJ2-7; DNA: TGTGCAAGTCGCTTAGTTTACGAGCAGTACTTC; CDR3: CASRLVYEQYF
D: -; length: 11; V: TRBV6-6; size: -; J: TRBJ2-7; DNA: TGTGCCAGCAGCGAAAACTACGAGCAGTACTTC; CDR3: CASSENYEQYF
D: TRBD1; length: 15; V: TRBV7-8; size: -; J: TRBJ1-5; DNA: TGTGCCAGCAGCTTAAACAGGGGGCAGGATCAGCCCCAGCATTTT; CDR3: CASSLNRGQDQPQHF
D: -; length: 11; V: TRBV6-5; size: -; J: TRBJ1-3; DNA: TGTGCCAGCGGCGGGGGAAACACCATATATTTT; CDR3: CASGGGNTIYF
D: TRBD1; length: 15; V: TRBV7-6; size: -; J: TRBJ1-4; DNA: TGTGCCAGCAGCCTTTTCGACAGGGCTAATGAAAAACTGTTTTTT; CDR3: CASSLFDRANEKLFF
D: TRBD1; length: 15; V: TRBV7-2; size: -; J: TRBJ2-1; DNA: TGTGCCAGCAGCTCCGACAGGGGGATAGTCAATGAGCAGTTCTTC; CDR3: CASSSDRGIVNEQFF
D: TRBD1; length: 17; V: TRBV15; size: -; J: TRBJ2-3; DNA: TGTGCCACCAGCAGAGTCCCTCCGGGACAGGGCACAGATACGCAGTATTTT; CDR3: CATSRVPPGQGTDTQYF
D: TRBD2; length: 19; V: TRBV4-2; size: -; J: TRBJ2-3; DNA: TGTGCCAGCAGCCAAGAAGTGGCGGGGGGGGGAAAACGCACAGATACGCAGTATTTT; CDR3: CASSQEVAGGGKRTDTQYF
D: -; length: 14; V: TRBV4-3; size: -; J: TRBJ2-7; DNA: TGCGCCAGCAGCCAACCCCCTGGGGGCTACGAGCAGTACTTC; CDR3: CASSQPPGGYEQYF
D: -; length: 15; V: TRBV7-2; size: -; J: TRBJ1-5; DNA: TGTGCCAGCAGCTTGATGACAGCCTCCAATCAGCCCCAGCATTTT; CDR3: CASSLMTASNQPQHF
D: -; length: 13; V: TRBV6-5; size: few; J: TRBJ2-1; DNA: TGTGCCAGCAGTTACTCTAGCGTGGATGAGCAGTTCTTC; CDR3: CASSYSSVDEQFF
D: TRBD2; length: 15; V: TRBV2; size: -; J: TRBJ2-1; DNA: TGTGCCAGCAGCCCCGGAACTAGCGGAAACAATGAGCAGTTCTTC; CDR3: CASSPGTSGNNEQFF
D: -; length: 14; V: TRBV5-1; size: -; J: TRBJ2-1; DNA: TGCGCCAGCAGCTTGCTCACATCCTACAATGAGCAGTTCTTC; CDR3: CASSLLTSYNEQFF
D: -; length: 17; V: TRBV5-1; size: once; J: TRBJ2-7; DNA: TGCGCCAGCAGCTTCACCTCCTCGGGGACGGTCTCCTACGAGCAGTACTTC; CDR3: CASSFTSSGTVSYEQYF
D: -; length: 13; V: TRBV12-5; size: -; J: TRBJ1-1; DNA: TGTGCTAGGGGTGGGGGGAGCGAGGGGGAAGCTTTCTTT; CDR3: CARGGGSEGEAFF
D: TRBD2; length: 14; V: TRBV6-5; size: -; J: TRBJ2-7; DNA: TGTGCCAGCAGGATCCGTAGCGGGACCTACGAGCAGTACTTC; CDR3: CASRIRSGTYEQYF
D: -; length: 12; V: TRBV30; size: -; J: TRBJ1-1; DNA: TGTGCCTGGAGTCCCGGGTACACTGAAGCTTTCTTT; CDR3: CAWSPGYTEAFF
D: -; length: 17; V: TRBV30; size: -; J: TRBJ1-3; DNA: TGTGCCTGGACCACCCGGGAGTCAATTGTCTCTGGAAACACCATATATTTT; CDR3: CAWTTRESIVSGNTIYF
D: TRBD1; length: 15; V: TRBV6-5; size: -; J: TRBJ1-1; DNA: TGTGCCAGCAGTTACGCCGGGACAGGGGACACTGAAGCTTTCTTT; CDR3: CASSYAGTGDTEAFF
D: TRBD2; length: 17; V: TRBV7-7; size: -; J: TRBJ2-2; DNA: TGTGCCAGCAGCTTAGTAGGCGGGAGGGCCGTAGACGGGGAGCTGTTTTTT; CDR3: CASSLVGGRAVDGELFF
D: -; length: 15; V: TRBV4-3; size: -; J: TRBJ2-5; DNA: TGCGCCAGCAGCCGATCACAGGGAGTGAGGGAGACCCAGTACTTC; CDR3: CASSRSQGVRETQYF
D: -; length: 15; V: TRBV4-3; size: once; J: TRBJ2-5; DNA: TGCGCCAGCAGCCCAGCCGTGGTCAGGGGAGAGACCCAGTACTTC; CDR3: CASSPAVVRGETQYF
D: -; length: 13; V: TRBV7-9; size: -; J: TRBJ1-2; DNA: TGTGCCAGCAGCCTACAGGGAGACTATGGCTACACCTTC; CDR3: CASSLQGDYGYTF
D: TRBD2; length: 19; V: TRBV7-6; size: -; J: TRBJ2-6; DNA: TGTGCCAGCAGCTTAGTGCCGGGACTAGCGGGATCCAGGGCCAACGTCCTGACTTTC; CDR3: CASSLVPGLAGSRANVLTF
D: -; length: 15; V: TRBV7-2; size: -; J: TRBJ2-2; DNA: TGTGCCAGCAGCCAATCGCCCACTCCCACCGGGGAGCTGTTTTTT; CDR3: CASSQSPTPTGELFF
D: TRBD2; length: 18; V: TRBV7-2; size: -; J: TRBJ2-5; DNA: TGTGCCAGCAGCTTAGCGGGGTTAGCGGGGGCTCGACGAGAGACCCAGTACTTC; CDR3: CASSLAGLAGARRETQYF
D: TRBD2; length: 15; V: TRBV12-5; size: -; J: TRBJ2-3; DNA: TGTGCTAGTGGTTCTGGACTAGCTACCACAGATACGCAGTATTTT; CDR3: CASGSGLATTDTQYF
D: -; length: 13; V: TRBV7-9; size: -; J: TRBJ1-1; DNA: TGTGCCAGCAGCTCCCCCTTAGGGACTGAAGCTTTCTTT; CDR3: CASSSPLGTEAFF
D: -; length: 16; V: TRBV9; size: -; J: TRBJ2-4; DNA: TGTGCCAGCAGCCCCCGACTAATTCCTGTCAAAAACATTCAGTACTTC; CDR3: CASSPRLIPVKNIQYF
D: -; length: 12; V: TRBV30; size: few; J: TRBJ1-1; DNA: TGTGCCTGGAGTGGGGGTAACACTGAAGCTTTCTTT; CDR3: CAWSGGNTEAFF
D: -; length: 14; V: TRBV5-1; size: -; J: TRBJ2-5; DNA: TGCGCCAGCAGCTTGGATCCCAACCAAGAGACCCAGTACTTC; CDR3: CASSLDPNQETQYF
D: TRBD1; length: 14; V: TRBV4-1; size: -; J: TRBJ2-7; DNA: TGCGCCAGCAGCCCGGACAGGGGGCACTACGAGCAGTACTTC; CDR3: CASSPDRGHYEQYF
D: -; length: 14; V: TRBV7-9; size: -; J: TRBJ1-1; DNA: TGTGCCGCCCGGTCGGGGATCCAGAACACTGAAGCTTTCTTT; CDR3: CAARSGIQNTEAFF
D: TRBD1; length: 15; V: TRBV6-5; size: -; J: TRBJ1-1; DNA: TGTGCCAGCTCGAAGGACAGGCTCATGAACACTGAAGCTTTCTTT; CDR3: CASSKDRLMNTEAFF
D: -; length: 12; V: TRBV5-6; size: -; J: TRBJ2-2; DNA: TGTGCCAGCATCTCCAGTCGCGGGGAGCTGTTTTTT; CDR3: CASISSRGELFF
D: -; length: 14; V: TRBV6-6; size: -; J: TRBJ2-7; DNA: TGTGCCTGCCGTAACAACGAGCGGCTCTACGAGCAGTACTTC; CDR3: CACRNNERLYEQYF